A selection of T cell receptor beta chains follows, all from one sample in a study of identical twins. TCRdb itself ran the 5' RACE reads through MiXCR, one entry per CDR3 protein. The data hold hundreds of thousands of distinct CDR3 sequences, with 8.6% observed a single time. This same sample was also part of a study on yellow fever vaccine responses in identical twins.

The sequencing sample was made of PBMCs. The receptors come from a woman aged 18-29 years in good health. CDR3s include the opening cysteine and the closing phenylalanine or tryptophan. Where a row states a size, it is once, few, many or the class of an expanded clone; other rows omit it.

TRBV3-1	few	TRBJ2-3	CASSHVTSGRAEDTQYF
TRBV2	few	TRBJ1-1	CASSEALGSRGEAFF
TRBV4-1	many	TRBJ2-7	CASSQDPIGTSGYEQYF
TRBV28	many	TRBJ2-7	CASSLSTRQTSYEQYF
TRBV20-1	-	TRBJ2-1	CSARAAAGVSYEQFF
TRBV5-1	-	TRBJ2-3	CASSLRLAGGYTDTQYF
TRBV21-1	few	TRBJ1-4	CASSPKAGPTNEKLFF
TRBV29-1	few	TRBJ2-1	CSAGRQGNEQFF
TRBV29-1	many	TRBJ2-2	CSVERGTGTGELFF
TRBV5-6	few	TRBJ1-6	CASSLGRRPNSPLHF
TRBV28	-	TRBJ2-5	CASSLPRLHQETQYF
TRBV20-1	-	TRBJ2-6	CSAIDRGPSGANVLTF